This TCR beta chain was documented in a study of spatial heterogeneity in lung cancer. Turning to the study itself: Samples were donated by 72 untreated early-stage non-small cell lung cancer patients.

There are 13 residues in the CDR3. The V gene's germline CDR1 is MNHEY and CDR2 SVGEGT. The V gene lost 5 bases and the J gene lost 3 bases, with 10 bases spanning the gap. TCRdb independently ran MiXCR on the 5' RACE reads; one entry per CDR3 protein. Of tens of thousands of distinct CDR3 sequences listed, 6.5% to 9.5% were seen once; the top ten hold over 8%. Indicated time point: blood at routine non-recurrence follow-up after resection. This clonotype appeared many times. The chain couples TRBV6-2 or TRBV6-3 to TRBJ1-2; D not certain. Material: PBMCs, obtained at follow-up. The clonotype comes from a male donor with early-stage non-small cell lung cancer. CDR3 loop: CASSRDGDYGYTF. The DNA for the CDR3 is TGTGCCAGCAGTCGAGACGGAGACTATGGCTACACCTTC.